A selection of T cell receptor beta chains follows, all from one sample in a study of cytomegalovirus exposure and HLA in healthy donors. Clones were read by immunoSEQ multiplex PCR, and TCRdb kept only the in-frame ones, dropping some. Its listing shows tens of thousands of clones. The sample consisted of PBMCs. Receptors originate from a female donor in good health and CMV-seropositive. Both conserved end residues are part of each CDR3. Fields, in order: J gene, D gene, V gene, CDR3 protein, CDR3 DNA. D genes are given only for firm matches.

j_call: TRBJ2-5
d_call: NA
v_call: TRBV29-1
cdr3_aa: CSVELGATETQYF
cdr3_nt: TGCAGCGTTGAACTGGGGGCAACGGAGACCCAGTACTTC

j_call: TRBJ2-7
d_call: NA
v_call: TRBV7-2
cdr3_aa: CASSLDVGRQYF
cdr3_nt: TGTGCCAGCAGCTTAGATGTTGGGAGGCAGTACTTC

j_call: TRBJ2-1
d_call: NA
v_call: TRBV18
cdr3_aa: CASSSLPRDNEQFF
cdr3_nt: TGTGCCAGCTCATCCCTACCGAGGGACAATGAGCAGTTCTTC

j_call: TRBJ2-3
d_call: NA
v_call: TRBV25-1
cdr3_aa: CASSEVSGEKDTQYF
cdr3_nt: TGTGCCAGCAGTGAGGTGTCGGGGGAAAAAGATACGCAGTATTTT

j_call: TRBJ2-7
d_call: TRBD1
v_call: TRBV29-1
cdr3_aa: CSVLYRGPGVEQYF
cdr3_nt: TGCAGCGTACTCTACAGGGGGCCGGGGGTCGAGCAGTACTTC

j_call: TRBJ2-5
d_call: TRBD2
v_call: TRBV4-3
cdr3_aa: CASSQERAVAGAETQYF
cdr3_nt: TGCGCCAGCAGCCAAGAGCGCGCCGTAGCGGGGGCAGAGACCCAGTACTTC

j_call: TRBJ2-7
d_call: TRBD2
v_call: TRBV7-2
cdr3_aa: CASSLGTSGMREQYF
cdr3_nt: TGTGCCAGCAGCTTAGGGACTAGCGGGATGAGAGAGCAGTACTTC

j_call: TRBJ2-7
d_call: TRBD1
v_call: TRBV29-1
cdr3_aa: CSVEDRGTGYEQYF
cdr3_nt: TGCAGCGTTGAAGATCGCGGGACAGGGTACGAGCAGTACTTC

j_call: TRBJ1-2
d_call: NA
v_call: TRBV5-1
cdr3_aa: CASSPEGRESYGYTF
cdr3_nt: TGCGCCAGCAGCCCGGAGGGCAGGGAATCCTATGGCTACACCTTC

j_call: TRBJ2-5
d_call: TRBD2
v_call: TRBV29-1
cdr3_aa: CSVEVASSGRKTQYF
cdr3_nt: TGCAGCGTTGAGGTGGCGAGTAGCGGGAGAAAGACCCAGTACTTC

j_call: TRBJ2-2
d_call: NA
v_call: TRBV25-1
cdr3_aa: CASSPAGYLNTGELFF
cdr3_nt: TGTGCCAGCAGTCCCGCCGGGTACCTGAACACCGGGGAGCTGTTTTTT

j_call: TRBJ2-1
d_call: TRBD2
v_call: TRBV18
cdr3_aa: CASSPRAGGRDNEQFF
cdr3_nt: TGTGCCAGCTCACCTAGAGCGGGGGGCCGCGACAATGAGCAGTTCTTC

j_call: TRBJ2-7
d_call: TRBD2
v_call: TRBV7-6
cdr3_aa: CASSSEPGTRGEQYF
cdr3_nt: TGTGCCAGCAGCTCCGAGCCCGGGACTAGAGGCGAGCAGTACTTC

j_call: TRBJ2-7
d_call: NA
v_call: TRBV28
cdr3_aa: CASRAEAPYEQYF
cdr3_nt: TGTGCCAGCAGAGCCGAAGCTCCCTACGAGCAGTACTTC

j_call: TRBJ2-1
d_call: TRBD2
v_call: TRBV7-3
cdr3_aa: CASSLSGTSPYNEQFF
cdr3_nt: TGTGCCAGCAGCTTATCGGGGACTAGTCCCTACAATGAGCAGTTCTTC

j_call: TRBJ1-2
d_call: NA
v_call: TRBV28
cdr3_aa: CASSLAGYGYTF
cdr3_nt: TGTGCCAGCAGTTTGGCAGGTTACGGCTACACCTTC

j_call: TRBJ1-6
d_call: TRBD1
v_call: TRBV19
cdr3_aa: CASNGQGASSPLHF
cdr3_nt: TGTGCCAGTAACGGACAGGGGGCAAGTTCACCCCTCCACTTT

j_call: TRBJ2-3
d_call: TRBD2
v_call: TRBV7-6
cdr3_aa: CASSLSAGLAGVGTDTQYF
cdr3_nt: TGTGCCAGCAGCTTATCAGCAGGGCTAGCGGGGGTCGGCACAGATACGCAGTATTTT

j_call: TRBJ2-3
d_call: TRBD2
v_call: TRBV7-6
cdr3_aa: CASSSLAGGLEDTQYF
cdr3_nt: TGTGCCAGCAGCTCGCTAGCGGGGGGGCTAGAAGATACGCAGTATTTT

j_call: TRBJ2-6
d_call: NA
v_call: TRBV6-5
cdr3_aa: CAVRRTGANVLTF
cdr3_nt: TGTGCCGTCCGGAGGACTGGGGCCAACGTCCTGACTTTC

j_call: TRBJ2-7
d_call: TRBD2
v_call: TRBV18
cdr3_aa: CASSPTGLAGTKGYEQYF
cdr3_nt: TGTGCCAGCTCACCCACGGGGCTAGCGGGAACTAAAGGATACGAGCAGTACTTC

j_call: TRBJ1-2
d_call: NA
v_call: TRBV19
cdr3_aa: CASSMRQNYGYTF
cdr3_nt: TGTGCCAGTAGTATGAGGCAAAACTATGGCTACACCTTC

j_call: TRBJ2-2
d_call: TRBD2
v_call: TRBV5-1
cdr3_aa: CASSYGTSGLGGELFF
cdr3_nt: TGCGCCAGCAGTTACGGGACTAGCGGCCTGGGCGGGGAGCTGTTTTTT

j_call: TRBJ2-7
d_call: NA
v_call: TRBV18
cdr3_aa: CASSPQGLEQYF
cdr3_nt: TGTGCCAGCTCACCACAGGGGCTCGAGCAGTACTTC

j_call: TRBJ2-1
d_call: TRBD2
v_call: TRBV11-3
cdr3_aa: CASSPGLADNEQFF
cdr3_nt: TGTGCCAGCAGCCCGGGACTAGCGGACAATGAGCAGTTCTTC

j_call: TRBJ2-1
d_call: TRBD1
v_call: TRBV19
cdr3_aa: CASSFAGTGTFSYNEQFF
cdr3_nt: TGTGCCAGTAGTTTCGCCGGGACAGGAACCTTCTCCTACAATGAGCAGTTCTTC

j_call: TRBJ2-7
d_call: NA
v_call: TRBV5-6
cdr3_aa: CASKPTGNNYEQYF
cdr3_nt: TGTGCCAGCAAGCCCACAGGGAACAACTACGAGCAGTACTTC

j_call: TRBJ2-7
d_call: TRBD2
v_call: TRBV13
cdr3_aa: CASSLPGGSYEQYF
cdr3_nt: TGTGCCAGCAGCCTGCCGGGGGGTAGCTACGAGCAGTACTTC

j_call: TRBJ1-5
d_call: TRBD1
v_call: TRBV28
cdr3_aa: CASRIPTGALEPQHF
cdr3_nt: TGTGCCAGCAGGATACCGACAGGGGCCCTGGAGCCCCAGCATTTT

j_call: TRBJ1-5
d_call: TRBD1
v_call: TRBV10-2
cdr3_aa: CASSGTGVSNQPQHF
cdr3_nt: TGCGCCAGCAGCGGGACAGGGGTAAGCAATCAGCCCCAGCATTTT

j_call: TRBJ2-3
d_call: NA
v_call: TRBV6-1
cdr3_aa: CASSGGQFSTDTQYF
cdr3_nt: TGTGCCAGCAGCGGGGGACAGTTTAGCACAGATACGCAGTATTTT

j_call: TRBJ2-1
d_call: TRBD2
v_call: TRBV7-2
cdr3_aa: CASSLQLAGNNEQFF
cdr3_nt: TGTGCCAGCAGCTTACAACTAGCGGGGAACAATGAGCAGTTCTTC

j_call: TRBJ2-5
d_call: TRBD1
v_call: TRBV18
cdr3_aa: CASSPVTGTGQETQYF
cdr3_nt: TGTGCCAGCTCACCGGTGACCGGGACAGGGCAAGAGACCCAGTACTTC

j_call: TRBJ2-3
d_call: NA
v_call: TRBV4-1
cdr3_aa: CASSQGLGTDTQYF
cdr3_nt: TGCGCCAGCAGCCAAGGACTGGGCACAGATACGCAGTATTTT

j_call: TRBJ1-1
d_call: NA
v_call: TRBV9
cdr3_aa: CASSVERGFTEAFF
cdr3_nt: TGTGCCAGCAGCGTAGAGCGGGGGTTCACTGAAGCTTTCTTT

j_call: TRBJ2-5
d_call: NA
v_call: TRBV18
cdr3_aa: CASSPRGSQETQYF
cdr3_nt: TGTGCCAGCTCACCACGCGGATCCCAAGAGACCCAGTACTTC

j_call: TRBJ2-1
d_call: TRBD1
v_call: TRBV28
cdr3_aa: CASREEGANYNEQFF
cdr3_nt: TGTGCCAGCAGAGAAGAGGGGGCTAACTACAATGAGCAGTTCTTC

j_call: TRBJ1-1
d_call: NA
v_call: TRBV6-6
cdr3_aa: CASSADTEAFF
cdr3_nt: TGTGCCAGCAGTGCGGACACTGAAGCTTTCTTT

j_call: TRBJ1-4
d_call: TRBD1
v_call: TRBV7-9
cdr3_aa: CASSSWTGNNEKLFF
cdr3_nt: TGTGCCAGCAGCTCCTGGACAGGAAATAATGAAAAACTGTTTTTT

j_call: TRBJ1-5
d_call: TRBD1
v_call: TRBV19
cdr3_aa: CASSGQGWASNQPQHF
cdr3_nt: TGTGCCAGTAGTGGACAGGGGTGGGCTAGCAATCAGCCCCAGCATTTT

j_call: TRBJ2-7
d_call: TRBD1
v_call: TRBV19
cdr3_aa: CASSLKGAGSSYEQYF
cdr3_nt: TGTGCCAGTAGTCTCAAGGGGGCAGGGTCCTCCTACGAGCAGTACTTC

j_call: TRBJ1-2
d_call: NA
v_call: TRBV6-6
cdr3_aa: CASSYSARGVYGYTF
cdr3_nt: TGTGCCAGCAGTTACTCGGCCAGGGGCGTCTATGGCTACACCTTC

j_call: TRBJ2-2
d_call: NA
v_call: TRBV7-9
cdr3_aa: CASSKLTGLNTGELFF
cdr3_nt: TGTGCCAGCAGCAAGCTTACGGGACTTAACACCGGGGAGCTGTTTTTT

j_call: TRBJ1-6
d_call: TRBD1
v_call: TRBV7-9
cdr3_aa: CASSPGQDLTLHF
cdr3_nt: TGTGCCAGCAGCCCGGGACAGGACCTCACCCTCCACTTT

j_call: TRBJ2-4
d_call: NA
v_call: TRBV4-1
cdr3_aa: CASSQPTGAKNIQYF
cdr3_nt: TGCGCCAGCAGCCAACCCACAGGAGCCAAAAACATTCAGTACTTC

j_call: TRBJ2-2
d_call: TRBD2
v_call: TRBV4-3
cdr3_aa: CASSQEGGLAGFSGELFF
cdr3_nt: TGCGCCAGCAGCCAAGAGGGGGGACTAGCGGGGTTTTCCGGGGAGCTGTTTTTT

j_call: TRBJ2-3
d_call: TRBD2
v_call: TRBV28
cdr3_aa: CASSFFLWRELGDTQYF
cdr3_nt: TGTGCCAGCAGTTTCTTTCTTTGGCGGGAGCTCGGAGATACGCAGTATTTT

j_call: TRBJ2-7
d_call: NA
v_call: TRBV6-1
cdr3_aa: CASRMIGAAAYEQYF
cdr3_nt: TGTGCCAGCAGGATGATAGGGGCAGCCGCCTACGAGCAGTACTTC

j_call: TRBJ2-7
d_call: TRBD2
v_call: TRBV7-6
cdr3_aa: CASSRAGRTYEQYF
cdr3_nt: TGTGCCAGCAGCCGAGCGGGACGGACCTACGAGCAGTACTTC

j_call: TRBJ2-3
d_call: TRBD1
v_call: TRBV5-1
cdr3_aa: CASRKQGTTDTQYF
cdr3_nt: TGCGCCAGCAGGAAACAGGGGACCACAGATACGCAGTATTTT

j_call: TRBJ2-3
d_call: NA
v_call: TRBV14
cdr3_aa: CASSTYTGWDTQYF
cdr3_nt: TGTGCCAGCAGCACGTACACAGGGTGGGATACGCAGTATTTT

j_call: TRBJ1-4
d_call: TRBD1
v_call: TRBV7-8
cdr3_aa: CASSPRTGKKLFF
cdr3_nt: TGTGCCAGCAGCCCGCGGACAGGGAAGAAACTGTTTTTT

j_call: TRBJ2-7
d_call: NA
v_call: TRBV13
cdr3_aa: CASSLRRYEQYF
cdr3_nt: TGTGCCAGCAGCCTCCGGAGGTACGAGCAGTACTTC

j_call: TRBJ1-5
d_call: NA
v_call: TRBV12-2
cdr3_aa: CASRIAGLARSNQPQHF
cdr3_nt: TGTGCAAGTCGCATAGCAGGTTTGGCCAGGAGCAATCAGCCCCAGCATTTT

j_call: TRBJ2-7
d_call: NA
v_call: TRBV7-9
cdr3_aa: CASSSTNKGIAYEQYF
cdr3_nt: TGTGCCAGCAGCTCCACAAACAAGGGGATCGCCTACGAGCAGTACTTC

j_call: TRBJ1-1
d_call: NA
v_call: TRBV9
cdr3_aa: CASSAPQGLKPEAFF
cdr3_nt: TGTGCCAGCAGCGCACCACAGGGTCTTAAGCCAGAAGCTTTCTTT

j_call: TRBJ1-5
d_call: TRBD1
v_call: TRBV7-8
cdr3_aa: CASSYREGTEGNQPQHF
cdr3_nt: TGTGCCAGCAGCTACCGGGAGGGGACAGAGGGCAATCAGCCCCAGCATTTT

j_call: TRBJ2-1
d_call: NA
v_call: TRBV2
cdr3_aa: CASSAREMVRQFF
cdr3_nt: TGTGCCAGCAGTGCTCGGGAGATGGTCCGGCAGTTCTTC

j_call: TRBJ2-7
d_call: TRBD1
v_call: TRBV13
cdr3_aa: CASSRQTGGAYEQYF
cdr3_nt: TGTGCCAGCAGCCGACAGACAGGGGGCGCCTACGAGCAGTACTTC